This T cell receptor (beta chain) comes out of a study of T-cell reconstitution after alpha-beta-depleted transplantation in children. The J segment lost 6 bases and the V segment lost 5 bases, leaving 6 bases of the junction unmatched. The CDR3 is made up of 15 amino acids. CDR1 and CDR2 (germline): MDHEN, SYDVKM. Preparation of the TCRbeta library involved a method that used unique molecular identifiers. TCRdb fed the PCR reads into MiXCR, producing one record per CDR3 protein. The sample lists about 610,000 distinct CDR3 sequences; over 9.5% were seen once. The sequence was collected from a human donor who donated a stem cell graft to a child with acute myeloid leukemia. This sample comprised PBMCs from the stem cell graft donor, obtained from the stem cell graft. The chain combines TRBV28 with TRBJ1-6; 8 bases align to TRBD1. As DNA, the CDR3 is TGTGCCAGCAGTCCGGACAGGGTTGGTAATTCACCCCTCCACTTT. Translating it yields CASSPDRVGNSPLHF.